Following are 26 T cell receptor beta chains from one sample sequenced in a study of shared clonotypes between healthy human individuals. Produced via immunoSEQ multiplex PCR; TCRdb's table is partial and in-frame only. The sample includes 2 million to 2.5 million clones, more than 80% of them seen just once. The specimen was naive CD4+ T cells from PBMCs. Subset specified: CD45RA+ positively selected. The receptor set was obtained from a man aged 18 to 29 in good health. Some clones in this sample may be carry-over from other donors' samples.

About this clone itself: Other DNA sequences in this sample translate to the same CDR3. CDR3 DNA sequence: TGTGCCAGCAGCTTAGGGTCCAGGGAGACCCAGTACTTC. Its protein is CASSLGSRETQYF. The chain couples TRBV11-2 to TRBJ2-5; no clear D. The CDR3 covers 13 residues. Germline V gene sequence: CDR1 SGHAT, CDR2 FQNNGV. V lost 1 base, J lost 5 bases, and 8 bases lay in between.

CDR3: CASSLVATSDQETQYF. CDR3 in DNA: TGTGCCAGCAGCTTAGTTGCGACTAGCGACCAAGAGACCCAGTACTTC. The chain links TRBV7-2 to TRBJ2-5; 8 nucleotides align to TRBD2. CDR3 length: 16 amino acids. In germline, CDR1 is SGHTA, CDR2 FQGNSA. V lost 1 base and J lost 0; bases outside the gene matches: 4. The whole variable domain, filled in from reference TRBV7-2 and TRBJ2-5, reads GAGVSQSPSNKVTEKGKDVELRCDPISGHTALYWYRQSLGQGLEFLIYFQGNSAPDKSGLPSDRFSAERTGGSVSTLTIQRTQQEDSAVYLCASSLVATSDQETQYFGPGTRLLVL.

The chain uses TRBV4-2 and TRBJ2-7; D possibly corresponds to TRBD2 (6 bases). CDR3 length: 15 amino acids. CDR1 and CDR2 (germline): LGHNA, YNFKEQ. V shed 1 base and J shed 4 bases, with 14 bases lying between them. Written as DNA, the CDR3 is TGTGCCAGCAGCCAAGGGGGACTGCCCTCTTACGAGCAGTACTTC. It translates to CASSQGGLPSYEQYF.

This chain uses TRBV10-3 with TRBJ1-1, with 7 bases matching TRBD1. Per the germline V gene, CDR1 is ENHRY and CDR2 is SYGVKD. V gave up 10 bases and J gave up 5 bases; unmatched junction bases: 10. The CDR3 runs to 13 residues. The CDR3 sequence is CATQGVDDTEAFF. CDR3 coding DNA: TGTGCCACCCAGGGGGTTGATGATACTGAAGCTTTCTTT.

CDR3 bases: TGTGCCAGCAGTTCCGGTTTAATGAAGGAAAAACTGTTTTTT. It translates to CASSSGLMKEKLFF. The V and J genes are TRBV28 and TRBJ1-4; unclear D gene. This CDR3 has 14 residues. Trimming removed 4 bases at V and 8 bases at J, with 14 bases between. The germline V gene encodes CDR1 MDHEN and CDR2 SYDVKM.

V is TRBV30 and J is TRBJ2-1; the D is unclear. The CDR3 has 15 residues. Trimming took off 3 bases at V and 6 bases at J, with 18 bases between the two ends. CDR1 and CDR2 from the germline V gene are GTSNPN and SVGIG (reference sequence). The CDR3: CAWSPGPRVGNEQFF. CDR3 DNA: TGTGCCTGGAGCCCCGGGCCAAGGGTGGGCAATGAGCAGTTCTTC.

The chain recombines TRBV28 with TRBJ2-1; D is possibly TRBD1 or TRBD2 (6 bases each). The CDR3 extends over 13 amino acids. Germline lookup yields CDR1 MDHEN and CDR2 SYDVKM. Trimming took 10 bases from V and 1 from J, leaving 11 bases between them. CDR3 residues: CATEGGSYNEQFF. CDR3 DNA: TGTGCCACCGAAGGGGGGTCCTACAATGAGCAGTTCTTC.

Details on this clone: A read error may account for a junction end that differs from germline. The sample carries other DNA sequences with the same CDR3. The V gene is TRBV19, the J gene TRBJ2-7, with 10 nucleotides matching TRBD1. This CDR3 has 14 amino acids. Germline assignment: CDR1 LNHDA and CDR2 SQIVND (reference sequence). This CDR3 reads CASSLRDRGYEQYF. Here the CDR3 DNA reads TGTGCCAGTAGTCTCCGGGACAGGGGTTACGAGCAGTATTTC.

This clone was detected once. The identical CDR3 is also encoded by other nucleotide sequences in the sample. The chain links TRBV5-1 to TRBJ2-5; D not certain. In germline, CDR1 is SGHRS, CDR2 YFSETQ. CDR3 length: 13 amino acids. Deletions cut 0 bases from V and 5 bases from J, with 8 bases between. The CDR3 here is CASSLVGAETQYF. The CDR3 nucleotides read TGCGCCAGCAGCTTGGTCGGTGCGGAGACCCAGTACTTC.

V usage is TRBV19 and J usage is TRBJ2-4; the D gene is possibly TRBD1 (6 bases). There are 16 residues in the CDR3. Germline V gives CDR1 LNHDA, CDR2 SQIVND (reference sequence). V lost 7 bases to trimming and J lost 1 base, with 17 bases between them. CDR3 coding DNA: TGTGCCAGTACAGGGGTCCGGGAACGGGCCAAAAACATTCAGTACTTC. As protein: CASTGVRERAKNIQYF.

The J gene is TRBJ1-2, the V gene TRBV7-2; the D is unclear. CDR3 length: 19 residues. Germline V CDR1 and CDR2: SGHTA, FQGNSA. Trimming took off 0 bases at V and 1 base at J, with 21 bases between the two ends. The CDR3 region has the DNA TGTGCCAGCAGCTTAGCGTTCGGCAGCCGCCCGGGATTTAACTATGGCTACACCTTC. It yields the protein CASSLAFGSRPGFNYGYTF.

The rearrangement links TRBV28 to TRBJ2-7, with TRBD1 matching over 10 bases. CDR3 length: 15 amino acids. CDR1 is MDHEN and CDR2 is SYDVKM in the germline V gene. With 3 bases clipped from V and 3 bases from J, the junction kept 5 bases outside the gene matches. DNA of the CDR3: TGTGCCAGCAGTTTGCGAGGACAGGGGGGCTACGAGCAGTACTTC. Translation gives CASSLRGQGGYEQYF.

The chain recombines TRBV6-1 with TRBJ1-2; D not certain. Germline V gene lookup returns CDR1 MNHNS and CDR2 SASEGT. The length of the CDR3 is 13 residues. With 7 bases removed from V and 2 bases from J, the gap between germline ends came to 11 bases. CDR3 residues: CASIYRGNYGYTF. The DNA for the CDR3 is TGTGCCAGCATATATAGAGGGAACTATGGCTACACCTTC.

The chain joins TRBV5-1 to TRBJ1-1; the D is unclear. The V end was cut by 0 bases, the J end by 1 base, with 7 bases between. This CDR3 is built from 14 residues. CDR1 is SGHRS, CDR2 YFSETQ, per germline. Here the CDR3 reads CASSLGVPNTEAFF. The CDR3 nucleotides read TGCGCCAGCAGCTTGGGGGTCCCGAACACTGAAGCTTTCTTT.

In DNA form, the CDR3 reads TGTGCCAGCAGCTTAGAGTACTTGCCCTACAATGAGCAGTTCTTC. Translating gives CASSLEYLPYNEQFF. The chain recombines TRBV11-2 with TRBJ2-1; no reliable D call. The CDR3 loop spans 15 amino acids. V was cut by 0 bases and J by 2 bases, with 8 bases left in between. The germline V gene encodes CDR1 SGHAT and CDR2 FQNNGV.

This clone was recorded once. The chain uses TRBV11-1 and TRBJ2-3; TRBD2 aligns across 12 bases. CDR1 and CDR2 (germline): SGHAT, FQDESV (reference sequence). The V segment lost 5 bases and the J segment 6 bases; nucleotides outside the gene matches: 9. The CDR3 runs to 16 residues. The chain's CDR3 is CASSPAGLAGMDTQYF. The CDR3 DNA follows: TGTGCCAGCAGCCCAGCGGGACTAGCGGGTATGGATACGCAGTATTTT.

The rearrangement links TRBV19 to TRBJ1-2; TRBD1 agrees at 8 bases. With V trimmed by 5 bases and J by 4 bases, 18 bases remained unmatched. The CDR3 has 18 amino acids. Germline V gene sequence: CDR1 LNHDA, CDR2 SQIVND (reference sequence). In DNA form, the CDR3 reads TGTGCCAGTAGTCCCTTTACGGACAGGGAAAGAGGGGCCTATGGCTACACCTTC. Encoded protein: CASSPFTDRERGAYGYTF. The variable domain in full, completed from reference TRBV19 and TRBJ1-2, reads DGGITQSPKYLFRKEGQNVTLSCEQNLNHDAMYWYRQDPGQGLRLIYYSQIVNDFQKGDIAEGYSVSREKKESFPLTVTSAQKNPTAFYLCASSPFTDRERGAYGYTFGSGTRLTVV.

The chain joins TRBV6-5 to TRBJ1-4, with a weak D call TRBD1 (5 bases). This CDR3 comprises 12 residues. Germline CDR1 reads MNHEY; CDR2 reads SVGAGI. The V end lost 2 bases, the J end lost 8 bases, and 6 bases lay between the germline ends. CDR3: CASSYGGEKLFF. CDR3 nucleotides: TGTGCCAGCAGTTACGGGGGGGAAAAACTGTTTTTT.

The genes are TRBV11-2 and TRBJ2-5; D call uncertain. V gave up 3 bases and J gave up 3 bases, with 17 bases separating them. Germline assignment: CDR1 SGHAT and CDR2 FQNNGV. The CDR3 has 16 residues. CDR3 loop: CASSLGSTTTKETQYF. CDR3 sequence (DNA): TGTGCCAGCAGCTTGGGAAGTACGACAACTAAAGAGACCCAGTACTTC.

This clone appeared a single time. This sequence joins TRBV6-1 and TRBJ1-1, with TRBD1 identical over 8 bases. CDR1 and CDR2 (germline): MNHNS, SASEGT. This CDR3 contains 15 residues. With V trimmed by 4 bases and J by 3 bases, 7 bases remained unmatched. The CDR3 nucleotides read TGTGCCAGCAGTGTTGGCAGGGGGCGAGACACTGAAGCTTTCTTT. It specifies CASSVGRGRDTEAFF.

The rearrangement joins TRBV28 to TRBJ1-5, with D possibly being TRBD1 (5 bases). Trimming stripped 7 bases from V and 3 bases from J, with 22 bases between. The V gene's germline CDR1 is MDHEN and CDR2 SYDVKM. CDR3 length: 17 amino acids. CDR3 nucleotide sequence: TGTGCCAGCACCGAGCTCACCTGGGACCTAGCCAATCAGCCCCAGCATTTT. This translates into CASTELTWDLANQPQHF.

CDR3 DNA: TGTGCCAGCAGGCCTTGGGGCCCGGGAGGGCGTACCGGGGAGCTGTTTTTT. Translating it yields CASRPWGPGGRTGELFF. The gene calls are TRBV7-9 and TRBJ2-2, with 8 bases that match TRBD2. From germline, CDR1 is SEHNR and CDR2 FQNEAQ (reference sequence). The CDR3 consists of 17 residues. Trimming cost V 6 bases and J 5 bases; bases outside gene matches: 14.

This clone showed up just once. This sequence joins TRBV27 and TRBJ1-5; 9 bases fit TRBD1. In germline, CDR1 is MNHEY, CDR2 SMNVEV (reference sequence). The CDR3 is 14 amino acids. Losses at the gene ends were 8 bases for V and 5 bases for J; bases not matched to a gene: 7. CDR3 nucleotide sequence: TGTGCCAGCGGTGAGGGGGACAGGGATCAGCCCCAGCATTTT. Encoded protein: CASGEGDRDQPQHF.

The chain recombines TRBV27 with TRBJ1-5; a weak D match, TRBD1 (6 bases). Germline loops: CDR1 MNHEY, CDR2 SMNVEV (reference sequence). Deletions cut 5 bases from V and 6 bases from J, with 17 bases between. This CDR3 has 15 amino acids. The CDR3 loop reads CASSPLRGVGQPQHF. The CDR3, as DNA: TGTGCCAGCAGTCCCCTAAGGGGGGTCGGTCAGCCCCAGCATTTT.

V is TRBV28 and J is TRBJ1-2, with D possibly being TRBD1 (5 bases). Trimming took off 3 bases at V and 0 bases at J, with 11 bases between the two ends. The CDR3 runs 15 residues. CDR1 and CDR2 from the germline V gene are MDHEN and SYDVKM. The CDR3 reads CASSLVRGANYGYTF. The DNA of the CDR3 is TGTGCCAGCAGTTTGGTTCGGGGGGCTAACTATGGCTACACCTTC.

V is TRBV9 and J is TRBJ2-2, with 11 bases aligning to TRBD2. From germline, CDR1 is SGDLS and CDR2 YYNGEE. The CDR3 totals 17 residues. Germline trimming cut 0 bases from V and 7 bases from J; bases unmatched to any gene: 8. The CDR3 sequence is CASSVDSSGRFGGELFF. The CDR3 nucleotides are TGTGCCAGCAGCGTAGACTCTAGCGGGAGGTTTGGCGGGGAGCTGTTTTTT.